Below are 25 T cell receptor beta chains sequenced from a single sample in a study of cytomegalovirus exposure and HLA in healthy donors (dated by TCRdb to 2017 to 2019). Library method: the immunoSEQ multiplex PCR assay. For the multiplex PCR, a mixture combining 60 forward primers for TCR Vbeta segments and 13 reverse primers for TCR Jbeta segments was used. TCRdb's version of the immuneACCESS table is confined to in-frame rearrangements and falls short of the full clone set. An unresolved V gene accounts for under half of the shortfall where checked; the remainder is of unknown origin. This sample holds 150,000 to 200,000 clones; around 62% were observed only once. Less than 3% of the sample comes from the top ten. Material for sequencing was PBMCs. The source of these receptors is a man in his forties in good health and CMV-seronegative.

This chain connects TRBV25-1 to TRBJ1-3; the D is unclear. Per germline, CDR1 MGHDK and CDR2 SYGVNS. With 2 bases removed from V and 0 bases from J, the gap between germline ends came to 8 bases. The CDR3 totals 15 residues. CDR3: CASSEGETSGNTIYF. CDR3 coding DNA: TGTGCCAGCAGTGAAGGGGAGACCTCTGGAAACACCATATATTTT.

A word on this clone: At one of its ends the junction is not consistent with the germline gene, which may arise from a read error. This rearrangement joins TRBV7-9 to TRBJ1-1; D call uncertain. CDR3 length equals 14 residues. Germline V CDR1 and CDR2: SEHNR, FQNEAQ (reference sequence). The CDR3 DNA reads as TGTTCCAGCAGCTTAGACGGGAAACCAGCTGAAGCTTTCTTT. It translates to CSSSLDGKPAEAFF. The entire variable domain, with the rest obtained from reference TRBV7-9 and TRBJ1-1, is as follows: DTGVSQNPRHKITKRGQNVTFRCDPISEHNRLYWYRQTLGQGPEFLTYFQNEAQLEKSRLLSDRFSAERPKGSFSTLEIQRTEQGDSAMYLCSSSLDGKPAEAFFGQGTRLTVV.

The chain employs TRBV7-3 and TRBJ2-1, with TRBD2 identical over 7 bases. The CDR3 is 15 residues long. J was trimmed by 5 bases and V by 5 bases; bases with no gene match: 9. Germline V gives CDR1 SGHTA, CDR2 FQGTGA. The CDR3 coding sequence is TGTGCCAGCAGCATCGTGGGACTAATGGACAATGAGCAGTTCTTC. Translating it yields CASSIVGLMDNEQFF. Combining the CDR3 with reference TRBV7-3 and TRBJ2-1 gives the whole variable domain GAGVSQTPSNKVTEKGKYVELRCDPISGHTALYWYRQSLGQGPEFLIYFQGTGAADDSGLPNDRFFAVRPEGSVSTLKIQRTERGDSAVYLCASSIVGLMDNEQFFGPGTRLTVL.

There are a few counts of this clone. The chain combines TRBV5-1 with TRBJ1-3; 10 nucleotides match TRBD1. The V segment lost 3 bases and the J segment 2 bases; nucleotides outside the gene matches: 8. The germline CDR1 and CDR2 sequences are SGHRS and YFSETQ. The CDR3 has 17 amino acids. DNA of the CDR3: TGCGCCAGCAGCTGGACCGGGACAGGGGAGCCTGGAAACACCATATATTTT. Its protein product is CASSWTGTGEPGNTIYF.

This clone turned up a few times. CDR3 in DNA: TGTGCCAGCAGCTTATCTAGCGGGAGTGCTACCGGGGAGCTGTTTTTT. This encodes CASSLSSGSATGELFF. The V call is TRBV7-3, the J call TRBJ2-2; 10 bases align to TRBD2. CDR1 is SGHTA and CDR2 is FQGTGA in the germline V gene. Germline trimming cut 2 bases from V and 5 bases from J; bases unmatched to any gene: 5. This CDR3 spans 16 amino acids. Full variable domain (outside the CDR3, taken from reference TRBV7-3 and TRBJ2-2): GAGVSQTPSNKVTEKGKYVELRCDPISGHTALYWYRQSLGQGPEFLIYFQGTGAADDSGLPNDRFFAVRPEGSVSTLKIQRTERGDSAVYLCASSLSSGSATGELFFGEGSRLTVL.

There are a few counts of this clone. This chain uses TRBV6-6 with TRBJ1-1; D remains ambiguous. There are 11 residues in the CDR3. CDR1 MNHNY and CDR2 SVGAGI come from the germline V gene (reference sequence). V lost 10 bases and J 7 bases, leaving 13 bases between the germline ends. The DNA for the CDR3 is TGTGCCACCCAGGAAAGCCTTGAAGCTTTCTTT. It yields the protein CATQESLEAFF.

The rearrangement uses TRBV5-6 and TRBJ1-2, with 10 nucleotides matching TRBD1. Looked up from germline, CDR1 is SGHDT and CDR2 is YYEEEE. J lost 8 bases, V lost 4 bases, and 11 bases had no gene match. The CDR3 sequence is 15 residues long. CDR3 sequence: CASSRPGGTGAGYTF. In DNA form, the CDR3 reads TGTGCCAGCAGCCGACCTGGTGGGACAGGGGCAGGCTACACCTTC.

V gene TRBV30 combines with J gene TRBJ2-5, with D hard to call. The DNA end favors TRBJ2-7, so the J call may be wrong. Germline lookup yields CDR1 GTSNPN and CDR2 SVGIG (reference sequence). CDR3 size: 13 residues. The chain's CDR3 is CAWSVESGYEQYF. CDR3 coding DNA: TGTGCCTGGAGTGTAGAGTCCGGGTACGAGCAGTACTTC.

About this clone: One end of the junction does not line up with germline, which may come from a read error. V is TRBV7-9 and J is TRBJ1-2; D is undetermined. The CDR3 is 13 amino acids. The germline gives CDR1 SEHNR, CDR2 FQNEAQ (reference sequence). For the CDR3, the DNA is TGTTCCAGCAGCTTAGAAAATCCCCGTGGCTACACCTTC. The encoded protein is CSSSLENPRGYTF. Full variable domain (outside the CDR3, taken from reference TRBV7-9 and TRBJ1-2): DTGVSQNPRHKITKRGQNVTFRCDPISEHNRLYWYRQTLGQGPEFLTYFQNEAQLEKSRLLSDRFSAERPKGSFSTLEIQRTEQGDSAMYLCSSSLENPRGYTFGSGTRLTVV.

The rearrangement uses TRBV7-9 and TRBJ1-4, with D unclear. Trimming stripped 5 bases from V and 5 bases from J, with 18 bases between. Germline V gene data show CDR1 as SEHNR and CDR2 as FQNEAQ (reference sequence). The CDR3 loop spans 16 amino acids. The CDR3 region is CASSANRASGNEKLFF. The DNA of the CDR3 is TGTGCCAGCAGCGCGAACCGGGCCTCGGGGAATGAAAAACTGTTTTTT.

The CDR3 DNA sequence: TGTGCCAGCAGCTTAGTTACTAGCGGTTACAATGAGCAGTTCTTC. Its translation is CASSLVTSGYNEQFF. The chain links TRBV13 to TRBJ2-1; TRBD2 matches at 8 bases. After removal of 1 base from V and 4 bases from J, the junction contained 3 bases not matched to a gene. Germline V lookup: CDR1 PRHDT, CDR2 FYEKMQ (reference sequence). CDR3 length: 15 amino acids. Variable domain in full (rest from reference TRBV13 and TRBJ2-1): AAGVIQSPRHLIKEKRETATLKCYPIPRHDTVYWYQQGPGQDPQFLISFYEKMQSDKGSIPDRFSAQQFSDYHSELNMSSLELGDSALYFCASSLVTSGYNEQFFGPGTRLTVL.

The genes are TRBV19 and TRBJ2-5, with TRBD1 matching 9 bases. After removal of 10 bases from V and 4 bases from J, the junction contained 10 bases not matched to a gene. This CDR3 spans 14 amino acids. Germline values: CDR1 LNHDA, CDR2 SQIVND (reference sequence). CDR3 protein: CATNSPDRGETQYF. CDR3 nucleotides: TGTGCCACCAATTCCCCGGACAGGGGAGAGACCCAGTACTTC.

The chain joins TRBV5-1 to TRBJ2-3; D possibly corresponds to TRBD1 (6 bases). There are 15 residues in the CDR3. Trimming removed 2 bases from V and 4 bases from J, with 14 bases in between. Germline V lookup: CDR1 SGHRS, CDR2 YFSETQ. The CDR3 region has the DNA TGCGCCAGCAGCTTACAGGGAGTTGGCGCAGATACGCAGTATTTT. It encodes CASSLQGVGADTQYF.

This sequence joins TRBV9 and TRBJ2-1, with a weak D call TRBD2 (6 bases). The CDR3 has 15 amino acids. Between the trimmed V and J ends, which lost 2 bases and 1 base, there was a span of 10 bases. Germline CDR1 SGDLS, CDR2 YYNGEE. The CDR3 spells CASSVMGLSYNEQFF. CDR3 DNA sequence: TGTGCCAGCAGCGTTATGGGACTTTCCTACAATGAGCAGTTCTTC.

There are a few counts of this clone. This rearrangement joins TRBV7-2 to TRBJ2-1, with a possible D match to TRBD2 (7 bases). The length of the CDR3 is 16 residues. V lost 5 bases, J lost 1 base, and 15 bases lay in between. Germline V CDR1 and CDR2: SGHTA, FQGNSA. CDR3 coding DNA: TGTGCCAGCAGCACCGCCGGGGGGCAGTCCTACAATGAGCAGTTCTTC. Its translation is CASSTAGGQSYNEQFF.

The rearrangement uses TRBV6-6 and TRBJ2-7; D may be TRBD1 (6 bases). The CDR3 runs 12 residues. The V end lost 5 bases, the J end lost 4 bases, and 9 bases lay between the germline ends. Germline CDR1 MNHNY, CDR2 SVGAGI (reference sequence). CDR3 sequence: CASSPQGYEQYF. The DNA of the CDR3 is TGTGCCAGCAGTCCACAGGGATACGAGCAGTACTTC.

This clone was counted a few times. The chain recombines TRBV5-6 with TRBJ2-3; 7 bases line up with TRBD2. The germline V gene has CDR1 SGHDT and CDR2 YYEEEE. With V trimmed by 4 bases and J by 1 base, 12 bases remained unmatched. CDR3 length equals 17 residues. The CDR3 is CASSAGTRGGRTDTQYF. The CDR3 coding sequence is TGTGCCAGCAGCGCCGGCACTCGCGGGGGACGCACAGATACGCAGTATTTT.

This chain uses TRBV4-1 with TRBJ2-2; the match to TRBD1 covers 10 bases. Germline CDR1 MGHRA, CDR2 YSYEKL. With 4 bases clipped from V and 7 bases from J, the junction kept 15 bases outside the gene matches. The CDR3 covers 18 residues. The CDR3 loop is CASSRKTGQGIWSGELFF. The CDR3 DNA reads TGCGCCAGCAGCCGGAAGACGGGACAGGGGATCTGGAGCGGGGAGCTGTTTTTT.

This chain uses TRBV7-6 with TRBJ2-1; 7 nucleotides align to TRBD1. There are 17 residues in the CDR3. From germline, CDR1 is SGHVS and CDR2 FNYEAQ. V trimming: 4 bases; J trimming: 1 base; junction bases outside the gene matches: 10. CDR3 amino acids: CASSSRPGTVSYNEQFF. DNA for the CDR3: TGTGCCAGCAGCTCCCGGCCCGGGACAGTTTCCTACAATGAGCAGTTCTTC.

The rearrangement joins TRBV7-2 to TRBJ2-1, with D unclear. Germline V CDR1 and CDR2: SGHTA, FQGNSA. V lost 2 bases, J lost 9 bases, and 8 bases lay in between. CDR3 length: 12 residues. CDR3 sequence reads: CASSLTPGEQFF. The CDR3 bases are TGTGCCAGCAGCTTAACACCAGGTGAGCAGTTCTTC.

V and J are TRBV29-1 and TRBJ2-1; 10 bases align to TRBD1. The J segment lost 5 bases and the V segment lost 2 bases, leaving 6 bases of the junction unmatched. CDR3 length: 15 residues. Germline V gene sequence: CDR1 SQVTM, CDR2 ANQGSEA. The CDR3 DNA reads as TGCAGCGTTGAACGGAGACAGGGGGCAGACAATGAGCAGTTCTTC. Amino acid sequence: CSVERRQGADNEQFF.

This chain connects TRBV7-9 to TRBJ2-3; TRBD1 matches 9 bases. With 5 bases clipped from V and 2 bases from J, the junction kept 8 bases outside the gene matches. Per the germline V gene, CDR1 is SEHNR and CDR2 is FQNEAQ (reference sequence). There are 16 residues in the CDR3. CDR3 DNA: TGTGCCAGCAGCACGTTCTGGACAGGGGCCACAGATACGCAGTATTTT. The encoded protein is CASSTFWTGATDTQYF.

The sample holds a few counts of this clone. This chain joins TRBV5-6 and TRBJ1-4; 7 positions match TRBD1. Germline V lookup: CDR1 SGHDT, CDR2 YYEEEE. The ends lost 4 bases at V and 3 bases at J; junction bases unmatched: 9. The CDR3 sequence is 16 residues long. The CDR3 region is CASSLNGQVSNEKLFF. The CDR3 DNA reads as TGTGCCAGCAGCCTAAACGGACAGGTTTCTAATGAAAAACTGTTTTTT.

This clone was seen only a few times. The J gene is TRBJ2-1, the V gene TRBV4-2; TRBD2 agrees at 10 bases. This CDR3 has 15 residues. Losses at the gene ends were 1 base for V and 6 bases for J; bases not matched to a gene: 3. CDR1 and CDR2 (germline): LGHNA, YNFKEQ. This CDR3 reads CASSQVSSGSNEQFF. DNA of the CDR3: TGTGCCAGCAGCCAAGTGTCTAGCGGGAGCAATGAGCAGTTCTTC.

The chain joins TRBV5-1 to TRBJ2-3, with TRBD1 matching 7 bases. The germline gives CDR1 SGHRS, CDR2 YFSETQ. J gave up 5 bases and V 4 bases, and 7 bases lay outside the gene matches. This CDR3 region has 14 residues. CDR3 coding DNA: TGCGCCAGCAGCCCCGGGACAGCCAGAGATACGCAGTATTTT. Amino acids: CASSPGTARDTQYF.